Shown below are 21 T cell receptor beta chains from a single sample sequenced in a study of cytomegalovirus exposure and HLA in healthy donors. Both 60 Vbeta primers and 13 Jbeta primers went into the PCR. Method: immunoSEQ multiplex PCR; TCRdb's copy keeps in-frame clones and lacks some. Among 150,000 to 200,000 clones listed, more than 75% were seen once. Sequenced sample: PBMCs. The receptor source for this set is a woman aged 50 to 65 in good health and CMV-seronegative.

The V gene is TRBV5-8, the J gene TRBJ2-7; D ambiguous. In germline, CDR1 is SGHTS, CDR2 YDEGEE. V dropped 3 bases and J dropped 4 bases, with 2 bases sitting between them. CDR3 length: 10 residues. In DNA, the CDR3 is TGTGCCAGCAGCTCTTACGAGCAGTACTTC. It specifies CASSSYEQYF.

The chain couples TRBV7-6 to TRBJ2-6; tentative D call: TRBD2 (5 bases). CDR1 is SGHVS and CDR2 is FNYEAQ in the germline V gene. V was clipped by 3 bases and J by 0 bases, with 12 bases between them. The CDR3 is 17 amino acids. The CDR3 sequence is CASSFEGRVSGANVLTF. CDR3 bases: TGTGCCAGCAGCTTCGAGGGCAGAGTCTCTGGGGCCAACGTCCTGACTTTC.

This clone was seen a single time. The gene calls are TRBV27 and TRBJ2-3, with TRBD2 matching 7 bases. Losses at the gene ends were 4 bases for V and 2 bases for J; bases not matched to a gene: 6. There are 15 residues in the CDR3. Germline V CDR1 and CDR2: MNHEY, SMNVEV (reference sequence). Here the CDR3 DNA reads TGTGCCAGCAGTTCCCCTAGCGGATTCACAGATACGCAGTATTTT. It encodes CASSSPSGFTDTQYF.

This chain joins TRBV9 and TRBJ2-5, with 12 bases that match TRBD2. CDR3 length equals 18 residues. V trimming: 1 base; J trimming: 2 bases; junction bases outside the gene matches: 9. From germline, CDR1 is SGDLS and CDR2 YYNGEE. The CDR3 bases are TGTGCCAGCAGCGTATACGAAAAAGGACTAGCGGGGCAAGAGACCCAGTACTTC. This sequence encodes CASSVYEKGLAGQETQYF.

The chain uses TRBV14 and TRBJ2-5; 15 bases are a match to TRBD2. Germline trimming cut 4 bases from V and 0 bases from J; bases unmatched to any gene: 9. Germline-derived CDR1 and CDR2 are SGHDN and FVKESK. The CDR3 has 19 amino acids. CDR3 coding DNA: TGTGCCAGCAGCCTGTGGACTAGCGGGGGGGGACCGTACCAAGAGACCCAGTACTTC. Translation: CASSLWTSGGGPYQETQYF.

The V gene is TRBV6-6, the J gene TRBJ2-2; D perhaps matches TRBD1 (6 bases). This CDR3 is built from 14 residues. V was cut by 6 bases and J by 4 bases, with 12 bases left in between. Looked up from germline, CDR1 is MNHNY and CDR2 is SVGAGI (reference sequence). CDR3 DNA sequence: TGTGCCAGCAGCACAGGGTTGCTCACCGGGGAGCTGTTTTTT. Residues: CASSTGLLTGELFF.

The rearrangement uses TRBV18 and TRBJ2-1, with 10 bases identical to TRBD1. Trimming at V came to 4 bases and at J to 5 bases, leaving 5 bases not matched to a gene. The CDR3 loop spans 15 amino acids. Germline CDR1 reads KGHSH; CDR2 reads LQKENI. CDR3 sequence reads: CASSQRTGGDNEQFF. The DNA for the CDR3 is TGTGCCAGCTCACAGAGGACAGGGGGGGACAATGAGCAGTTCTTC.

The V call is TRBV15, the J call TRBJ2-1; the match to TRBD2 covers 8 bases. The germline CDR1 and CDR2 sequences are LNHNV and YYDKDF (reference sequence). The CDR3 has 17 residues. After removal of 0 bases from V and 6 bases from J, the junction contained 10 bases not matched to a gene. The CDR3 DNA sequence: TGTGCCACCAGCAGAGATCGATTAGGGCTAGCGGGCAATGAGCAGTTCTTC. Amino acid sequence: CATSRDRLGLAGNEQFF.

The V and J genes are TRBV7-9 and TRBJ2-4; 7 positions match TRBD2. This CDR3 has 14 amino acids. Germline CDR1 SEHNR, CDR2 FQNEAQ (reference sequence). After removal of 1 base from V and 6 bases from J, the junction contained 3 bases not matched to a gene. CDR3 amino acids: CASSLGGEGNIQYF. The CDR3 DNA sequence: TGTGCCAGCAGCTTAGGAGGGGAGGGAAACATTCAGTACTTC.

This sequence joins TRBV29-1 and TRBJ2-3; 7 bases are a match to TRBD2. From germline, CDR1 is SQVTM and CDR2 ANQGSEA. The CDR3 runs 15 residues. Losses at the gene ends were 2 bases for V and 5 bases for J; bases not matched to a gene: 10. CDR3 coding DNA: TGCAGCGTTGAAAAGGTGGGAGGGCCTAGAGATACGCAGTATTTT. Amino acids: CSVEKVGGPRDTQYF.

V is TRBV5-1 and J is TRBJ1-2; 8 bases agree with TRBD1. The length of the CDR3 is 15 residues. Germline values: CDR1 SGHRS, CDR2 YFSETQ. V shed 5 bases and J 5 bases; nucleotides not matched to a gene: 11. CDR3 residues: CASRPLQGEGYGYTF. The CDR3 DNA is TGCGCCAGCAGGCCTCTACAGGGGGAAGGGTATGGCTACACCTTC.

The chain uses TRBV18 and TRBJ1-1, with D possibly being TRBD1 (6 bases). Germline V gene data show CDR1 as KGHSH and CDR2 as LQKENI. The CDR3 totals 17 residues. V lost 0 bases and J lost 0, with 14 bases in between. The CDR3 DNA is TGTGCCAGCTCACCACCGACAGGAAGAAGCATGAACACTGAAGCTTTCTTT. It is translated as CASSPPTGRSMNTEAFF.

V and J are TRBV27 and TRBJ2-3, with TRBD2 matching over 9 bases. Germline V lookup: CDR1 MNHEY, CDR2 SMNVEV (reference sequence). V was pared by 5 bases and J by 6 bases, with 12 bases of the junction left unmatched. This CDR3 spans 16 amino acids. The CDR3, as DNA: TGTGCCAGCAGTATCCAAGTGCTAGCGGGGAGGGATACGCAGTATTTT. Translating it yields CASSIQVLAGRDTQYF.

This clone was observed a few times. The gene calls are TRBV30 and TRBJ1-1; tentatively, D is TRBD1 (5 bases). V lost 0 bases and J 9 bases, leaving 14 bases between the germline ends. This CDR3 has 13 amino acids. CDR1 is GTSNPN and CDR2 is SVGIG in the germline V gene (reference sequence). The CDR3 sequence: CAWSVAGREKAFF. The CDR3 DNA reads TGTGCCTGGAGTGTGGCAGGGAGGGAAAAAGCTTTCTTT.

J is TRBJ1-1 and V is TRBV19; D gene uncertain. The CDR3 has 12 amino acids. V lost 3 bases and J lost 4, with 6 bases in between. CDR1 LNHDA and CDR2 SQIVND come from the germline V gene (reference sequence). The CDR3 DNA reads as TGTGCCAGTAGTATCCCCAGCACTGAAGCTTTCTTT. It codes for CASSIPSTEAFF.

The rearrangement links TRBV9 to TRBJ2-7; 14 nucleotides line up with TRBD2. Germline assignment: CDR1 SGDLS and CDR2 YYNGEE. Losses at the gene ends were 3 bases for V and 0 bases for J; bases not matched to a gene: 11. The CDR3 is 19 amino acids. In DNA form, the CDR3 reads TGTGCCAGCAGCGGAGGAGGGACTAGCGGGAGACAGAGCTCCTACGAGCAGTACTTC. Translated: CASSGGGTSGRQSSYEQYF.

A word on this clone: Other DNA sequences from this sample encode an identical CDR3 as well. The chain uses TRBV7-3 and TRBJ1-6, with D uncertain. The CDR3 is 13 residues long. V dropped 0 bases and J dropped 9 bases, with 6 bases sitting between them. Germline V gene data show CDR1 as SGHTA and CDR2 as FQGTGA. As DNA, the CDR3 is TGTGCCAGCAGCTTAACGCCGGTTTCACCCCTCCACTTT. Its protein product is CASSLTPVSPLHF.

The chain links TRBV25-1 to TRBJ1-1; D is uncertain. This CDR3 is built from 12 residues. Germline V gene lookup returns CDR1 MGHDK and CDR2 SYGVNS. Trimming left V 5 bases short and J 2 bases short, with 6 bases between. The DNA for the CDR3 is TGTGCCAGCAGTTTGGCTAACACTGAAGCTTTCTTT. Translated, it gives CASSLANTEAFF. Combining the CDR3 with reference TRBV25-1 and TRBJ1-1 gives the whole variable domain EADIYQTPRYLVIGTGKKITLECSQTMGHDKMYWYQQDPGMELHLIHYSYGVNSTEKGDLSSESTVSRIRTEHFPLTLESARPSHTSQYLCASSLANTEAFFGQGTRLTVV.

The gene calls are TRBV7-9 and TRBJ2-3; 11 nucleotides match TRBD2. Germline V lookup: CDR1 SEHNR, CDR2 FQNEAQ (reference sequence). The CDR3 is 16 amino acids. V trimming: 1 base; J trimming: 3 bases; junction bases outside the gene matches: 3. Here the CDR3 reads CASSLGTSGSTDTQYF. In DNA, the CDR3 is TGTGCCAGCAGCTTAGGGACTAGCGGGTCGACAGATACGCAGTATTTT. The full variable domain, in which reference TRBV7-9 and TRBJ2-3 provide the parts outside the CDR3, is DTGVSQNPRHKITKRGQNVTFRCDPISEHNRLYWYRQTLGQGPEFLTYFQNEAQLEKSRLLSDRFSAERPKGSFSTLEIQRTEQGDSAMYLCASSLGTSGSTDTQYFGPGTRLTVL.

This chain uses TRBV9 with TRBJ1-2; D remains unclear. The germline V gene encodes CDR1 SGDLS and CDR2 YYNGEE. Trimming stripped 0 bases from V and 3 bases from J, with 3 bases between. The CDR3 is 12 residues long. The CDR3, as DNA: TGTGCCAGCAGCGTAGGAGACTATGGCTACACCTTC. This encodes CASSVGDYGYTF.

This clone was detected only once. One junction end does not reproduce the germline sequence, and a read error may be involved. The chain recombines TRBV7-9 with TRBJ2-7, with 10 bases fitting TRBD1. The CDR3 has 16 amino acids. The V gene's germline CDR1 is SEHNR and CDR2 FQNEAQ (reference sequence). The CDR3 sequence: CSSTNSPGTGDHEQYF. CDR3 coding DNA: TGTTCCAGCACCAACTCACCCGGGACAGGGGATCACGAGCAGTACTTC.